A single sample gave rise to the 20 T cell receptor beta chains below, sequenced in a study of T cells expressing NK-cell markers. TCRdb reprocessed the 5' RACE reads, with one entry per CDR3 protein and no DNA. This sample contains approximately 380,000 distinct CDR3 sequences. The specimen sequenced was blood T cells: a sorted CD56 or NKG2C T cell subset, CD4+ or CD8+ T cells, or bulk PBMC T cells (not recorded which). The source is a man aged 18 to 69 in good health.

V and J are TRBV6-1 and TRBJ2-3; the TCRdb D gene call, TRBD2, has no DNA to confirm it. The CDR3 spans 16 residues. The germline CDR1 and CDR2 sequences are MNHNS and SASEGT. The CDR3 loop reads CASSQRRGGFTDTQYF.

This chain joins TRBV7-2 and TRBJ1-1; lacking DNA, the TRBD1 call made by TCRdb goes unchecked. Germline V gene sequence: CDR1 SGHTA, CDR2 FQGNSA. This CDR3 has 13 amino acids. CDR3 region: CASSLVGGPEAFF.

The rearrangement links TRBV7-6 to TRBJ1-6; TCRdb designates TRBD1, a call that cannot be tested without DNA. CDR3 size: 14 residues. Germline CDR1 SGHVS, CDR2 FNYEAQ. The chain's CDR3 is CASSLGGGPSPLHF.

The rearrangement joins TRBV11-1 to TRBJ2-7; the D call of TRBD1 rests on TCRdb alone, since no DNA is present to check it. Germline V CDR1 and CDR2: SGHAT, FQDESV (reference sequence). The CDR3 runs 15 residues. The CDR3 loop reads CASSLDRHLPYEQYF.

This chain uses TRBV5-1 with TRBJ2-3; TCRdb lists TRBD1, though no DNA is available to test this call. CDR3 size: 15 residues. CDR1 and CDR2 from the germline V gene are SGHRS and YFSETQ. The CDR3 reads CASSRGDDSTDTQYF.

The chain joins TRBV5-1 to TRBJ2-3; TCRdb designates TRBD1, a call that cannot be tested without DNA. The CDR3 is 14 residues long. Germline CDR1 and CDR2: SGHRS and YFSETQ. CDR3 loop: CAIRRGGARDTQYF.

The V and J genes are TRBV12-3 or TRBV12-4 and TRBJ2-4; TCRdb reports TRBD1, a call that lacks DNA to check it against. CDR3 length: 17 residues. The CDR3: CASSLARGGALENIQYF.

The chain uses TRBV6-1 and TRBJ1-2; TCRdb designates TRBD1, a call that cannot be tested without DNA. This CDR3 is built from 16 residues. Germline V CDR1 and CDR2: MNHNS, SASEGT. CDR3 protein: CASSEPLQATNYGYTF.

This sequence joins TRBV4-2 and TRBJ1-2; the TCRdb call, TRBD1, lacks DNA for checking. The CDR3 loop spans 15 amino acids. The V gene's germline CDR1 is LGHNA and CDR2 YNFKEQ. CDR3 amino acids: CASSNGEKGVFGYTF.

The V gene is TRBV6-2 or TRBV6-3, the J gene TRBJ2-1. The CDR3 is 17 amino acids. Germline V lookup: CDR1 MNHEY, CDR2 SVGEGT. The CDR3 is CASSYSKTRGSYNEQFF.

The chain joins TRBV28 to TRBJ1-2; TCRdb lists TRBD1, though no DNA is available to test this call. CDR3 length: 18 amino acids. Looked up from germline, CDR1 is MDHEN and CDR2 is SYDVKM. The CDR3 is CASRPSRSPTGTYGGYTF.

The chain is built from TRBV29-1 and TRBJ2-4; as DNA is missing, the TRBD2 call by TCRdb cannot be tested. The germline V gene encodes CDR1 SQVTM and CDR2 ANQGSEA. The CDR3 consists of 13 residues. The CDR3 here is CSVEGSQRDIQYF. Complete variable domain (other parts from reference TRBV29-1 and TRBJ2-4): SAVISQKPSRDICQRGTSLTIQCQVDSQVTMMFWYRQQPGQSLTLIATANQGSEATYESGFVIDKFPISRPNLTFSTLTVSNMSPEDSSIYLCSVEGSQRDIQYFGAGTRLSVL.

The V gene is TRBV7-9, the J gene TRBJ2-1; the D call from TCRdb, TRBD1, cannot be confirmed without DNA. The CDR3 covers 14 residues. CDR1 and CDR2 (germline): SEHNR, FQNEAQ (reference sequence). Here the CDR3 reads CASSLDSGRHEQFF.

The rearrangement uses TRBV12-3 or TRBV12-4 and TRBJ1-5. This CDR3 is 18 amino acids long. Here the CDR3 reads CASSLATRRIPSNQPQHF.

The CDR3: CASSPSGGGYEQYF. The rearrangement uses TRBV6-1 and TRBJ2-7; TCRdb selects TRBD2, and the lack of DNA leaves this call unchecked. The CDR3 extends over 14 amino acids. Germline V gene data show CDR1 as MNHNS and CDR2 as SASEGT.

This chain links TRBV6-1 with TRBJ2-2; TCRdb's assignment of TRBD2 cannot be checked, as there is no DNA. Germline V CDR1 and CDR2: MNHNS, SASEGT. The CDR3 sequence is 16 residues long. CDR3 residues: CASSPSASGVTGELFF.

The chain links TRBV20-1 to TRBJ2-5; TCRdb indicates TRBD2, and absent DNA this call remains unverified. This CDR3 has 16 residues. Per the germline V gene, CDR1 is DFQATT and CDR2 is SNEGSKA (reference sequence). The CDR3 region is CSAPRLAGGPWETQYF.

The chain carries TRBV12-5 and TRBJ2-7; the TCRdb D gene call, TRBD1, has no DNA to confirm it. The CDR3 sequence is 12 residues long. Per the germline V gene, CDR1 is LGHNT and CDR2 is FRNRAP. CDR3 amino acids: CASGRDTYEQYF.

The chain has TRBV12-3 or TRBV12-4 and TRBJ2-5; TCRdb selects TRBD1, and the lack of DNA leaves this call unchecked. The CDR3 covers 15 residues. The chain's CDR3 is CASSDRDRVGETQYF.

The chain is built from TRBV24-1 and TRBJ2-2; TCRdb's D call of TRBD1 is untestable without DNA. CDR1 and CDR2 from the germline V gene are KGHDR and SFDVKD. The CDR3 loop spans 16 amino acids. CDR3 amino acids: CATSDPGTGAGGELFF.